This T cell receptor beta chain stems from a study of breast tumors, draining lymph nodes, adjacent tissues. Regarding the study as a whole: Findings are consistent with lymph node origin and intratumoral expansion of most tumor T cells.

This clonotype was seen many times. Its matching antigen is unknown. Samples came from axillary lymph nodes draining the breast cancer. TCRdb re-derived calls from the multiplex PCR reads in MiXCR, one entry per CDR3 protein. The data contain 150,000 to 200,000 distinct CDR3 sequences, 30% to 35% of them singletons. Deletions cut 2 bases from V and 7 bases from J, with 14 bases between. The germline CDR1 and CDR2 sequences are MRHNA and SNTAGT. The CDR3 runs 15 residues. The sequence derives from a female donor with breast cancer. Some clones in this sample may be carry-over from other donors' samples. The chain uses TRBV6-4 and TRBJ2-2, with a possible D match to TRBD1 (5 bases). The sequencing sample was made of axillary lymph node tissue. CDR3 residues: CASSDTAGFIGELFF. In DNA form, the CDR3 reads TGTGCCAGCAGTGACACGGCAGGGTTTATCGGGGAGCTGTTTTTT.